The next 13 T cell receptor beta chains were all read from a single sample in a study of beta chain features in type 1 diabetes. Of the isolated RNA, all was reverse transcribed, and so the sequenced material was expressed TCRB transcripts. Measured with immunoSEQ multiplex PCR; TCRdb has only the in-frame clones, and not every one. The sample carries hundreds of thousands of clones, 30% recorded once. Sample: naive CD4+ T cells from blood. All receptors derive from a man aged 18 to 35 in good health.

The CDR3 here is CAWSVRFSQPQHF. The DNA of the CDR3 is TGTGCCTGGAGTGTACGGTTTTCTCAGCCCCAGCATTTT. This chain joins TRBV30 and TRBJ1-5; D remains unclear. Germline CDR1 is GTSNPN and CDR2 is SVGIG (reference sequence). Between the trimmed V and J ends, which lost 0 bases and 6 bases, there was a span of 9 bases. The CDR3 length is 13 residues.

Only a few counts were recorded for this clone. The V gene is TRBV29-1, the J gene TRBJ2-1, with a weak D call TRBD2 (5 bases). V was trimmed by 4 bases and J by 4 bases, leaving 8 bases between them. From germline, CDR1 is SQVTM and CDR2 ANQGSEA. CDR3 length: 12 amino acids. The CDR3, as DNA: TGCAGCGTTGGGACTCCTTACAATGAGCAGTTCTTC. Protein product: CSVGTPYNEQFF.

V and J are TRBV29-1 and TRBJ2-7; D is perhaps TRBD1 or TRBD2 (5 bases each). The CDR3 contains 14 residues. Germline-derived CDR1 and CDR2 are SQVTM and ANQGSEA. V lost 6 bases, J lost 3 bases, and 18 bases lay in between. CDR3 sequence: CSVHSGTLGYEQYF. The CDR3 nucleotides read TGCAGCGTGCACTCCGGGACGCTCGGCTACGAGCAGTACTTC.

This rearrangement joins TRBV2 to TRBJ2-4; 8 bases agree with TRBD1. The CDR3 sequence is 16 residues long. V lost 6 bases to trimming and J lost 0 bases; unmatched junction nucleotides: 7. Per germline, CDR1 SNHLY and CDR2 FYNNEI. CDR3 residues: CASRRDRSVAKNIQYF. In DNA form, the CDR3 reads TGTGCCAGCAGGAGGGACAGGAGTGTAGCCAAAAACATTCAGTACTTC. Looking up the rest from reference TRBV2 and TRBJ2-4 gives the full variable domain: EPEVTQTPSHQVTQMGQEVILRCVPISNHLYFYWYRQILGQKVEFLVSFYNNEISEKSEIFDDQFSVERPDGSNFTLKIRSTKLEDSAMYFCASRRDRSVAKNIQYFGAGTRLSVL.

This rearrangement joins TRBV10-3 to TRBJ2-7; D is undetermined. The CDR3 spans 13 residues. CDR1 is ENHRY, CDR2 SYGVKD, per germline. Deletions cut 2 bases from V and 5 bases from J, with 10 bases between. The CDR3 nucleotides are TGTGCCATCAGTGAGGGCACTCAGAACGAGCAGTACTTC. This sequence encodes CAISEGTQNEQYF.

This clone was counted only a few times. The chain employs TRBV4-2 and TRBJ2-3, with D tentatively TRBD1 (5 bases). The ends were cut back, 1 base at V and 5 bases at J, with 7 bases in the middle. This CDR3 has 13 amino acids. Germline V CDR1 and CDR2: LGHNA, YNFKEQ. CDR3 in amino acids: CASSQGQGDTQYF. In DNA form, the CDR3 reads TGTGCCAGCAGCCAAGGCCAGGGAGATACGCAGTATTTT.

V gene TRBV7-2 combines with J gene TRBJ2-5, with D possibly matching TRBD1 (5 bases). Germline loops: CDR1 SGHTA, CDR2 FQGNSA. The CDR3 loop spans 14 amino acids. Trimming stripped 2 bases from V and 5 bases from J, with 12 bases between. The CDR3 reads CASSLFPGWETQYF. Here the CDR3 DNA reads TGTGCCAGCAGCTTATTCCCAGGGTGGGAGACCCAGTACTTC.

This rearrangement joins TRBV2 to TRBJ1-5; TRBD1 agrees at 9 bases. V dropped 6 bases and J dropped 6; count of bases not matched to a gene: 9. Per the germline V gene, CDR1 is SNHLY and CDR2 is FYNNEI. This CDR3 spans 15 amino acids. The CDR3 is CASRRDRDWGQPQHF. The CDR3 bases are TGTGCCAGCAGACGGGACAGGGATTGGGGTCAGCCCCAGCATTTT.

In its sample, this clone was seen a few times. The chain is built from TRBV19 and TRBJ2-3; unclear D gene. The CDR3 length is 13 residues. The V gene lost 3 bases and the J gene lost 2 bases, with 6 bases spanning the gap. Germline V lookup: CDR1 LNHDA, CDR2 SQIVND (reference sequence). CDR3 coding DNA: TGTGCCAGTAGTATCGCTGCCACAGATACGCAGTATTTT. It codes for CASSIAATDTQYF.

CDR3 loop: CASSPGTTIQPQHF. The CDR3 DNA sequence: TGTGCCAGCAGTCCCGGGACAACAATTCAGCCCCAGCATTTT. The chain is built from TRBV28 and TRBJ1-5, with a weak D call TRBD1 (6 bases). Deletions cut 5 bases from V and 6 bases from J, with 14 bases between. The CDR3 totals 14 residues. Germline assignment: CDR1 MDHEN and CDR2 SYDVKM.

The chain's CDR3 is CASIVSRDRRDEQYF. In DNA form, the CDR3 reads TGTGCCAGCATAGTTAGTCGGGACAGGCGCGACGAGCAGTACTTC. The chain employs TRBV6-6 and TRBJ2-7; 8 positions match TRBD1. The trim removed 7 bases at V and 5 bases at J, leaving 13 bases unmatched. The germline V gene has CDR1 MNHNY and CDR2 SVGAGI (reference sequence). This CDR3 is built from 15 residues.

This chain links TRBV4-1 with TRBJ1-2, with D maybe TRBD1 (6 bases). The CDR3 length is 15 residues. The germline gives CDR1 MGHRA, CDR2 YSYEKL. Trimming removed 5 bases at V and 1 base at J, with 14 bases between. In DNA form, the CDR3 reads TGCGCCAGCAGCGGCGCAGGGGTCTTTAACTATGGCTACACCTTC. Protein: CASSGAGVFNYGYTF.

This chain uses TRBV30 with TRBJ1-2; no firm D call. Germline assignment: CDR1 GTSNPN and CDR2 SVGIG (reference sequence). Trimming cost V 2 bases and J 4 bases, with 11 bases left between them. CDR3 length: 13 residues. CDR3 sequence (DNA): TGTGCCTGGAGTCCAGAACTCGTCTATGGCTACACCTTC. Amino acid sequence: CAWSPELVYGYTF.